Given below is one T cell receptor (beta chain) in context. Its matching antigen is unknown. The source of the sample is a study of blood T cells in healthy people across ages. Study-wide results and caveats: Researchers report that TCR beta diversity correlated strongly with naive T cell percentage.

The germline V gene has CDR1 LGHDT and CDR2 YNNKEL (reference sequence). The length of the CDR3 is 14 residues. Trimming took off 7 bases at V and 0 bases at J, with 12 bases between the two ends. A second about 7 to 12 cycle PCR used barcoded and J-beta primers. From the 5' RACE reads, TCRdb called clonotypes with MiXCR, one entry per CDR3 protein. The table records hundreds of thousands of distinct CDR3 sequences, about 62% of them present only once. Sequenced material: blood. The clonotype was recovered from a man aged 30 to 39 in good health. This rearrangement joins TRBV3-1 to TRBJ1-2; TRBD1 is a possible D gene (5 bases). CDR3 nucleotide sequence: TGTGCCAGCACCCAGGGTGTATCTAACTATGGCTACACCTTC. Translation: CASTQGVSNYGYTF.